One sample yielded the 2 T cell receptor gamma chains listed below, sequenced in a study of Vδ1+ human thymocytes. The study's findings and limits: In the thymus, TRG and TRD repertoires looked highly polyclonal with Gaussian CDR3 lengths.

No cognate antigen is known for these TCRs. Sequences come from RNA converted to cDNA by reverse transcription. Pooled V-gene forward primers with one constant-region reverse primer generated the CDR3 amplicons by multiplex PCR. TCRdb re-processed the multiplex PCR reads via CATT. The table records approximately 9,400 gamma-chain clones, around 54% of them present only once. The sample consisted of Vdelta1+ gamma-delta thymocytes from the thymus. As for subset: FACS-sorted CD3+ TCRalphabeta- TCRVdelta1+ TCRVdelta2- thymocytes. The receptors were gathered from a girl younger than two who had congenital heart surgery.

The J gene is TRGJ1 or TRGJ2, the V gene TRGV3. As TCRdb names no J gene, one was assigned here on the basis of a DNA match to germline. CDR3 length: 15 residues. The V and J ends lost 0 bases and 0 bases, in that order; junction bases with no gene match: 5. Germline loops: CDR1 VTNTFY, CDR2 YDVSTARD (reference sequence). The CDR3: CATWDRRGNYYKKLF. The DNA of the CDR3 is TGTGCCACCTGGGACAGGCGGGGGAATTATTATAAGAAACTCTTT.

This chain joins TRGV9 and TRGJ1 or TRGJ2. The J gene is absent in TCRdb and was assigned here via DNA matching to germline. Germline V gives CDR1 GITISATS, CDR2 ISYDGTV (reference sequence). J lost 9 bases, V lost 2 bases, and 4 bases had no gene match. The CDR3 sequence is 11 residues long. CDR3 residues: CALWEATKKLF. The CDR3 DNA sequence: TGTGCCTTGTGGGAGGCCACTAAGAAACTCTTT.